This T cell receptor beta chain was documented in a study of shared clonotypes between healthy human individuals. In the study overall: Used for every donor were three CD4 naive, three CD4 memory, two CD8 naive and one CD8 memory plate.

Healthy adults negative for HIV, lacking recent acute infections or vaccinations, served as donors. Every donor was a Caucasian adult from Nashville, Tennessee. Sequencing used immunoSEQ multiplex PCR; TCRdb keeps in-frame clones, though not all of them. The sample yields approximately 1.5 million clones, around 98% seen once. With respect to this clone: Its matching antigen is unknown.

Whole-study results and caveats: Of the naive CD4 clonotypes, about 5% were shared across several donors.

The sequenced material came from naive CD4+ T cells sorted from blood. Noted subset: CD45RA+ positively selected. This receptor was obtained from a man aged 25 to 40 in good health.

In nucleotides, the CDR3 is TGTGCCACCAGCAGAGAAGTAAGGGACCGCTTCAAAAACATTCAGTACTTC. Its translation is CATSREVRDRFKNIQYF. This chain connects TRBV15 to TRBJ2-4, with D perhaps given as TRBD1 or TRBD2 (5 bases each). The CDR3 length is 17 residues. Deletions cut 0 bases from V and 3 bases from J, with 15 bases between. Germline CDR1 is LNHNV and CDR2 is YYDKDF (reference sequence).